The present TCR beta chain was sequenced within a study of CD8 T cells in ankylosing spondylitis. Notes on the study in general: In ankylosing spondylitis blood, a motif of seven to nine highly homologous TCR beta variants appeared characteristic. Clones linked to disease were reported to show significant enrichment in matched ankylosing spondylitis synovial fluid. Relatively rare in peripheral blood, disease-linked clones were also CD8+.

TCRdb processed the 5' RACE reads anew with MiXCR; each CDR3 protein has one entry. The sample lists 700,000 to 850,000 distinct CDR3 sequences; roughly 10% were seen once. The CDR3 contains 17 residues. The J segment lost 4 bases and the V segment lost 0 bases, leaving 11 bases of the junction unmatched. From germline, CDR1 is DFQATT and CDR2 SNEGSKA (reference sequence). To note about this clonotype: Its specificity is unknown.

The sequenced material came from blood, either unsorted or a sorted T cell fraction (not recorded which). The source is a male donor with ankylosing spondylitis. The rearrangement joins TRBV20-1 to TRBJ2-1, with 8 bases aligning to TRBD1. In nucleotides, the CDR3 is TGCAGTGCTAGAGATCACTCAAACAGGGGGAAGTACAATGAGCAGTTCTTC. Protein sequence: CSARDHSNRGKYNEQFF.